A single sample is the source of the 21 T cell receptor beta chains below, sequenced in a study of IL-17A CD8 T cells in psoriatic arthritis synovium. Magnetically isolated CD3+ T cells were stimulated 1.5 hours with PMA and ionomycin. Synovial fluid was aspirated from actively inflamed joints of psoriatic arthritis patients. Generated by immunoSEQ multiplex PCR, the TCRdb table keeps only in-frame clones and is missing some. Among more than 2,000 clones, 72% were seen once, and the ten largest hold approximately 15%. Sequenced material: IFN-gamma+ CD8+ T cells from synovial fluid. Subset reported: IL-17A-IFNgamma+ memory CD8+ (Tc1) cells. These receptors came from a human donor with psoriatic arthritis.

V and J are TRBV6-1 and TRBJ2-7, with D unclear. The CDR3 is 11 amino acids. The V gene's germline CDR1 is MNHNS and CDR2 SASEGT. The germline V and J ends were trimmed by 9 bases and 1 base, with 7 bases remaining between them. CDR3 nucleotides: TGTGCCAGGGTCACTTCCTACGAGCAGTACTTC. Protein product: CARVTSYEQYF.

The genes are TRBV7-9 and TRBJ2-7, with D possibly being TRBD2 (6 bases). The CDR3 extends over 12 amino acids. Per the germline V gene, CDR1 is SEHNR and CDR2 is FQNEAQ (reference sequence). With 4 bases removed from V and 6 bases from J, the gap between germline ends came to 10 bases. Here the CDR3 DNA reads TGTGCCAGCAGCTGGGCGGGGTCCGAGCAGTACTTC. Translated, it gives CASSWAGSEQYF.

The rearrangement joins TRBV5-5 to TRBJ1-5; 11 nucleotides agree with TRBD1. With 5 bases clipped from V and 4 bases from J, the junction kept 8 bases outside the gene matches. The germline CDR1 and CDR2 sequences are SGHKS and YYEKEE (reference sequence). CDR3 length equals 16 residues. This chain's CDR3 is CASSTRTGGGNQPQHF. CDR3 nucleotides: TGTGCCAGCAGTACACGGACAGGGGGCGGGAATCAGCCCCAGCATTTT.

The chain couples TRBV27 to TRBJ1-6; perhaps TRBD1 as D (5 bases). This CDR3 is 14 amino acids long. Germline CDR1 is MNHEY and CDR2 is SMNVEV (reference sequence). V was clipped by 3 bases and J by 7 bases, with 10 bases between them. Written as DNA, the CDR3 is TGTGCCAGCAGTTTGAGGGGAGGCAATTCACCCCTCCACTTT. As protein: CASSLRGGNSPLHF.

This clone was seen more than once but under ten times. The chain links TRBV4-1 to TRBJ2-7, with TRBD1 matching over 8 bases. The CDR3 is 16 residues long. Germline V gives CDR1 MGHRA, CDR2 YSYEKL. J lost 3 bases, V lost 3 bases, and 10 bases had no gene match. The DNA for the CDR3 is TGCGCCAGCAGCCAGCTCCCAGGGGGCGCCGGCTACGAGCAGTACTTC. Protein: CASSQLPGGAGYEQYF.

The chain recombines TRBV5-4 with TRBJ2-2; tentatively, D is TRBD1 (6 bases). Germline V gene data show CDR1 as SGHNT and CDR2 as YYREEE (reference sequence). With 5 bases removed from V and 6 bases from J, the gap between germline ends came to 14 bases. The CDR3 loop spans 14 amino acids. The CDR3 loop is CASRSQGSAGELFF. For the CDR3, the DNA is TGTGCCAGCAGGTCCCAGGGGTCCGCCGGGGAGCTGTTTTTT.

The chain couples TRBV27 to TRBJ1-5; no clear D gene. Trimming removed 5 bases from V and 2 bases from J, with 10 bases in between. The CDR3 length is 14 residues. The germline V gene encodes CDR1 MNHEY and CDR2 SMNVEV (reference sequence). The CDR3 spells CASSTRFRNQPQHF. The CDR3 nucleotides are TGTGCCAGCAGTACCCGTTTCCGCAATCAGCCCCAGCATTTT.

V gene TRBV25-1 combines with J gene TRBJ1-1; D possibly corresponds to TRBD1 (5 bases). There are 16 residues in the CDR3. V gave up 4 bases and J gave up 10 bases, with 25 bases separating them. CDR1 MGHDK and CDR2 SYGVNS come from the germline V gene. The CDR3 DNA reads TGTGCCAGCAGTGGAAGGGCAGGGCCCGACCGTGTGCGAGCTTTCTTT. This encodes CASSGRAGPDRVRAFF.

This clone was recorded a few times. The genes are TRBV9 and TRBJ2-5, with 12 nucleotides matching TRBD2. V shed 5 bases, J shed 5 bases, and the junction held 10 bases outside the gene matches. The CDR3 has 16 amino acids. CDR1 and CDR2 from the germline V gene are SGDLS and YYNGEE. The CDR3 loop is CASSDLAGGLHETQYF. In DNA form, the CDR3 reads TGTGCCAGCAGTGATCTAGCGGGGGGGCTTCACGAGACCCAGTACTTC.

This clone was counted once. The chain links TRBV19 to TRBJ1-2; 7 positions agree with TRBD1. This CDR3 region has 16 residues. Germline V CDR1 and CDR2: LNHDA, SQIVND (reference sequence). The J segment lost 5 bases and the V segment lost 3 bases, leaving 12 bases of the junction unmatched. CDR3 coding DNA: TGTGCCAGTAGTATCCCCGGGACAGACTTCTTTTATGGCTACACCTTC. Amino acids: CASSIPGTDFFYGYTF.

The rearrangement joins TRBV13 to TRBJ2-1, with TRBD2 identical over 14 bases. V lost 5 bases, J lost 5 bases, and 5 bases stayed unmatched. Germline values: CDR1 PRHDT, CDR2 FYEKMQ (reference sequence). This CDR3 has 16 amino acids. The DNA of the CDR3 is TGTGCCAGCAGCCCAAGACTAGCGGGGGGGCACAATGAGCAGTTCTTC. It yields the protein CASSPRLAGGHNEQFF.

This chain connects TRBV7-6 to TRBJ2-7; D is unclear. The CDR3 is made up of 13 amino acids. Germline CDR1 reads SGHVS; CDR2 reads FNYEAQ. Trimming pared 2 bases from V and 2 bases from J, leaving 7 bases between. This chain's CDR3 is CASSLTDTYEQYF. The CDR3 region has the DNA TGTGCCAGCAGCTTAACCGACACCTACGAGCAGTACTTC.

This sequence joins TRBV7-9 and TRBJ2-7; 11 nucleotides line up with TRBD1. The CDR3 is 15 residues long. With 6 bases clipped from V and 2 bases from J, the junction kept 6 bases outside the gene matches. CDR1 and CDR2 from the germline V gene are SEHNR and FQNEAQ (reference sequence). The CDR3 region is CASSRGTGGTYEQYF. The CDR3, as DNA: TGTGCCAGCAGTCGGGGGACAGGGGGGACCTACGAGCAGTACTTC. Full variable domain (outside the CDR3, taken from reference TRBV7-9 and TRBJ2-7): DTGVSQNPRHKITKRGQNVTFRCDPISEHNRLYWYRQTLGQGPEFLTYFQNEAQLEKSRLLSDRFSAERPKGSFSTLEIQRTEQGDSAMYLCASSRGTGGTYEQYFGPGTRLTVT.

V is TRBV6-6 and J is TRBJ1-2; tentative D call: TRBD1 (5 bases). V lost 10 bases to trimming and J lost 4 bases, with 16 bases between them. CDR1 and CDR2 (germline): MNHNY, SVGAGI (reference sequence). The CDR3 has 13 residues. The CDR3 protein is CATKRRGGYGYTF. CDR3 nucleotides: TGTGCCACCAAGAGAAGGGGAGGCTATGGCTACACCTTC.

This sequence joins TRBV30 and TRBJ2-3; 8 bases align to TRBD2. CDR3 length: 14 amino acids. The V and J ends lost 5 bases and 3 bases, in that order; junction bases with no gene match: 7. Per germline, CDR1 GTSNPN and CDR2 SVGIG (reference sequence). As DNA, the CDR3 is TGTGCCTGGTCGGGTAGCGGGGTAACAGATACGCAGTATTTT. The encoded protein is CAWSGSGVTDTQYF.

The J gene is TRBJ1-2, the V gene TRBV10-3; possibly TRBD1 for D (6 bases). This CDR3 has 16 residues. In germline, CDR1 is ENHRY, CDR2 SYGVKD. Trimming took 0 bases from V and 6 from J, leaving 17 bases between them. DNA of the CDR3: TGTGCCATCAGTGAGTCGGATAAGGGGGGTCATCATGGCTACACCTTC. Protein sequence: CAISESDKGGHHGYTF.

The count of this clone is one. The V and J genes are TRBV13 and TRBJ2-1; D unresolved. Germline CDR1 is PRHDT and CDR2 is FYEKMQ (reference sequence). CDR3 size: 12 residues. V lost 1 base to trimming and J lost 5 bases, with 3 bases between them. CDR3 protein: CASSLADNEQFF. The CDR3 DNA is TGTGCCAGCAGCTTAGCCGACAATGAGCAGTTCTTC.

The J gene is TRBJ2-3, the V gene TRBV7-9; TRBD1 might be the D (5 bases). This CDR3 contains 14 residues. Trimming cost V 7 bases and J 0 bases, with 11 bases left between them. In germline, CDR1 is SEHNR, CDR2 FQNEAQ (reference sequence). The DNA of the CDR3 is TGTGCCAGCAAGGGGTCCTCTAGCACAGATACGCAGTATTTT. Translated, it gives CASKGSSSTDTQYF.

This clone was seen only once. This chain uses TRBV29-1 with TRBJ1-1; weak D call: TRBD1 (5 bases). V was pared by 7 bases and J by 8 bases, with 17 bases between. CDR1 is SQVTM and CDR2 is ANQGSEA in the germline V gene. This CDR3 is 12 amino acids long. CDR3 coding DNA: TGCAGCGCCTTACCGGGGCTGACGGAAGCTTTCTTT. This encodes CSALPGLTEAFF.

The chain combines TRBV5-1 with TRBJ2-2; D unclear. V was shortened by 0 bases and J by 0 bases, with 6 bases between the two germline ends. The CDR3 runs 15 residues. CDR1 is SGHRS, CDR2 YFSETQ, per germline. The DNA for the CDR3 is TGCGCCAGCAGCTTGGTAGGGACGAACACCGGGGAGCTGTTTTTT. Translating it yields CASSLVGTNTGELFF.

Points on this clone: Other DNA sequences within the sample encode an identical CDR3. DNA for the CDR3: TGTGCCAGCAGTGAATATTCCCTTACAGATACGCAGTATTTT. Protein: CASSEYSLTDTQYF. The chain joins TRBV25-1 to TRBJ2-3; D unresolved. CDR1 and CDR2 from the germline V gene are MGHDK and SYGVNS. Deletions cut 0 bases from V and 3 bases from J, with 7 bases between. The CDR3 is made up of 14 amino acids.